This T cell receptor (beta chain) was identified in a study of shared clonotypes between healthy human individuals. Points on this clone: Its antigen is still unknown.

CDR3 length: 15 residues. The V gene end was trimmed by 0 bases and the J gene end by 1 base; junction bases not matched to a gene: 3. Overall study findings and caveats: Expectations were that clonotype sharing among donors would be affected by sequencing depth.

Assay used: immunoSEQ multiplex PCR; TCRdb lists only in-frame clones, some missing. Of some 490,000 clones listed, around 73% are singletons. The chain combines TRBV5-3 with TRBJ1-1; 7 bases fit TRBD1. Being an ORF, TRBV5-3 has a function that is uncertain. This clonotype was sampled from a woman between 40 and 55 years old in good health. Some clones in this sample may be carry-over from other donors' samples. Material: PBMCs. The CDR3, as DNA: TGTGCCAGAAGCTTGGCAGGGGGTGAGAACACTGAAGCTTTCTTT. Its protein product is CARSLAGGENTEAFF.